The 22 T cell receptor beta chains given below trace back to one sample, sequenced in a study of post-analysis software for immune sequencing data. Study-level results: Compared with controls, patients had more of five TRBV segments, including TRBV5-6, TRBV5-1 and TRBV20-1.

Unique molecular identifiers featured in each of the TCR beta cDNA libraries. Each CDR3 protein is one row after TCRdb ran MiXCR on the PCR reads. The sample holds 700,000 to 900,000 distinct CDR3 sequences, about half seen once. Antigen specificity for these receptors is unknown. The sequencing input was blood. Receptors were obtained from a girl between 5 and 17 years old with multiple sclerosis.

This clonotype has just a few counts. The chain joins TRBV10-3 to TRBJ2-1, with 9 nucleotides matching TRBD2. This CDR3 spans 16 amino acids. Germline CDR1 ENHRY, CDR2 SYGVKD. Germline trimming cut 3 bases from V and 3 bases from J; bases unmatched to any gene: 6. In DNA, the CDR3 is TGTGCCATCAGTGATACGACTAGCGGCCTCTACAATGAGCAGTTCTTC. Amino acids: CAISDTTSGLYNEQFF.

The chain recombines TRBV15 with TRBJ2-3, with D possibly TRBD1 on 6 matching bases. The CDR3 loop spans 15 amino acids. V gave up 7 bases and J gave up 2 bases, with 16 bases separating them. Germline V gives CDR1 LNHNV, CDR2 YYDKDF (reference sequence). The CDR3 sequence is CATTPRGQHTDTQYF. In DNA, the CDR3 is TGTGCCACCACCCCCAGGGGTCAACACACAGATACGCAGTATTTT. Full variable domain (outside the CDR3, taken from reference TRBV15 and TRBJ2-3): DAMVIQNPRYQVTQFGKPVTLSCSQTLNHNVMYWYQQKSSQAPKLLFHYYDKDFNNEADTPDNFQSRRPNTSFCFLDIRSPGLGDTAMYLCATTPRGQHTDTQYFGPGTRLTVL.

Only one count was recorded for this clonotype. This may come from a read error, since a much larger clone is one base off. This chain links TRBV20-1 with TRBJ2-7; D remains unclear. The CDR3 consists of 12 residues. V lost 7 bases, J lost 4 bases, and 14 bases lay in between. Germline lookup yields CDR1 DFQATT and CDR2 SNEGSKA (reference sequence). CDR3: CSVTVDTYEQYF. The DNA for the CDR3 is TGCAGTGTTACCGTCGACACATACGAGCAGTACTTC.

The chain recombines TRBV6-5 with TRBJ1-3, with D possibly TRBD1 on 5 matching bases. Trimming took off 2 bases at V and 4 bases at J, with 15 bases between the two ends. Germline CDR1 MNHEY, CDR2 SVGAGI. The CDR3 is 16 residues long. The CDR3 nucleotides are TGTGCCAGCAGTTACCGACCGGGGACGGGAGGAAACACCATATATTTT. This encodes CASSYRPGTGGNTIYF.

The rearrangement uses TRBV4-2 and TRBJ2-5; the D gene could be TRBD1 or TRBD2 (5 bases each). Trimming removed 3 bases from V and 1 base from J, with 18 bases in between. Germline-derived CDR1 and CDR2 are LGHNA and YNFKEQ. The CDR3 sequence is 17 residues long. The CDR3 DNA reads TGTGCCAGCAGCCATCTCGCCCGGGACCACATCCAAGAGACCCAGTACTTC. Its protein is CASSHLARDHIQETQYF.

This clonotype was observed a few times. CDR3 loop: CASSYRGQERTDTQYF. CDR3 coding DNA: TGTGCCAGCAGTTACCGAGGACAGGAGCGCACAGATACGCAGTATTTT. V and J are TRBV6-5 and TRBJ2-3; 7 nucleotides line up with TRBD1. With 2 bases clipped from V and 1 base from J, the junction kept 6 bases outside the gene matches. The CDR3 loop spans 16 amino acids. Germline CDR1 MNHEY, CDR2 SVGAGI.

In its sample, this clonotype was seen a few times. The chain couples TRBV20-1 to TRBJ1-3; D ambiguous. The CDR3 spans 13 residues. The germline V gene has CDR1 DFQATT and CDR2 SNEGSKA (reference sequence). Trimming left V 2 bases short and J 8 bases short, with 13 bases between. DNA for the CDR3: TGCAGTGCTAGACGGGGTATCGGTGACACCATATATTTT. Encoded protein: CSARRGIGDTIYF.

Only a few counts were recorded for this clonotype. The chain employs TRBV12-3 or TRBV12-4 and TRBJ2-7, with 10 bases that match TRBD2. J gave up 3 bases and V 3 bases, and 5 bases lay outside the gene matches. This CDR3 has 15 amino acids. This chain's CDR3 is CASSLAVAGGYEQYF. The CDR3 DNA is TGTGCCAGCAGTTTGGCGGTAGCGGGGGGCTACGAGCAGTACTTC.

This sequence joins TRBV7-9 and TRBJ2-1, with no clear D. The ends were cut back, 4 bases at V and 4 bases at J, with 20 bases in the middle. The CDR3 runs 17 residues. Germline V gene lookup returns CDR1 SEHNR and CDR2 FQNEAQ (reference sequence). CDR3 in DNA: TGTGCCAGCAGCTCATCTAGAATTGGTCGTCAGTACAATGAGCAGTTCTTC. Translating it yields CASSSSRIGRQYNEQFF.

The chain combines TRBV4-3 with TRBJ2-1; 8 bases match TRBD2. Germline V gene data show CDR1 as LGHNA and CDR2 as YSLEER. The CDR3 runs to 16 residues. With V trimmed by 0 bases and J by 6 bases, 7 bases remained unmatched. Written as DNA, the CDR3 is TGCGCCAGCAGCCAAGATCTCCGGGAGGGCCGCAATGAGCAGTTCTTC. Its protein is CASSQDLREGRNEQFF.

The rearrangement uses TRBV6-6 and TRBJ1-1, with D uncertain. This CDR3 comprises 14 residues. V dropped 0 bases and J dropped 7 bases, with 12 bases sitting between them. In germline, CDR1 is MNHNY, CDR2 SVGAGI (reference sequence). The CDR3 region is CASSYSRQKLEAFF. The CDR3 nucleotides read TGTGCCAGCAGTTACTCGCGTCAGAAGCTTGAAGCTTTCTTT.

The chain has TRBV27 and TRBJ2-7, with a weak D call TRBD1 (6 bases). V was pared by 6 bases and J by 0 bases, with 15 bases between. The CDR3 has 15 amino acids. Germline V CDR1 and CDR2: MNHEY, SMNVEV (reference sequence). Here the CDR3 reads CASRDYYRDSYEQYF. The CDR3 nucleotides are TGTGCCAGCAGAGACTATTACAGGGACTCCTACGAGCAGTACTTC.

The rearrangement uses TRBV15 and TRBJ2-5; perhaps TRBD1 as D (6 bases). This CDR3 contains 17 residues. Germline V CDR1 and CDR2: LNHNV, YYDKDF (reference sequence). Trimming pared 1 base from V and 1 base from J, leaving 16 bases between. The CDR3 DNA follows: TGTGCCACCAGCAGAGCGGGCAGGGGAACAGCCCAAGAGACCCAGTACTTC. Translated, it gives CATSRAGRGTAQETQYF.

The V and J genes are TRBV28 and TRBJ1-2, with 7 bases identical to TRBD1. The CDR3 is made up of 14 amino acids. Germline V gives CDR1 MDHEN, CDR2 SYDVKM. Losses at the gene ends were 8 bases for V and 4 bases for J; bases not matched to a gene: 10. The CDR3 region is CASGTGASAYGYTF. The DNA of the CDR3 is TGTGCCAGCGGTACAGGGGCGTCTGCCTATGGCTACACCTTC.

This clonotype was counted a few times. CDR3 residues: CSARTDTDTQYF. As DNA, the CDR3 is TGCAGCGCCCGGACAGACACAGATACGCAGTATTTT. The gene calls are TRBV29-1 and TRBJ2-3, with D possibly matching TRBD1 (6 bases). The germline CDR1 and CDR2 sequences are SQVTM and ANQGSEA. Trimming removed 7 bases at V and 2 bases at J, with 10 bases between. There are 12 residues in the CDR3.

The chain couples TRBV7-9 to TRBJ1-5; possible D gene TRBD1, 6 bases. CDR3 length: 14 amino acids. Germline values: CDR1 SEHNR, CDR2 FQNEAQ (reference sequence). V was shortened by 5 bases and J by 4 bases, with 12 bases between the two germline ends. CDR3 sequence reads: CASSPPGVNQPQHF. The CDR3 region has the DNA TGTGCCAGCAGCCCCCCAGGGGTAAATCAGCCCCAGCATTTT.

The chain has TRBV12-3 or TRBV12-4 and TRBJ2-2; the D gene could be TRBD1 or TRBD2 (6 bases each). This CDR3 has 13 amino acids. Trimming shortened V by 6 bases and J by 6 bases, and 11 bases separated the two germline ends. The CDR3 nucleotides read TGTGCCAGCAGCCGGGGGACATCCGGGGAGCTGTTTTTT. Amino acids: CASSRGTSGELFF.

This clonotype was detected only once. This sequence joins TRBV7-9 and TRBJ2-1; either TRBD1 or TRBD2 may supply D (6 bases each). Matching the DNA end better, TRBJ2-7 makes the J call doubtful. The CDR3 sequence is 11 residues long. From germline, CDR1 is SEHNR and CDR2 FQNEAQ (reference sequence). The CDR3 region is CASSRGEKQYF. The CDR3 DNA reads as TGTGCCAGCAGCAGGGGGGAGAAGCAGTACTTC.

To note about this clonotype: At one end, the junction sequence differs from germline, possibly due to a read error. J is TRBJ2-1 and V is TRBV11-2, with D perhaps matching TRBD1 (5 bases). Germline V CDR1 and CDR2: SGHAT, FQNNGV. The CDR3 covers 17 residues. CDR3 nucleotide sequence: TGTGCCAGCAGCTCTTTGAGACACACAGGCTCCAACAATGAGCAGTTCTTC. This encodes CASSSLRHTGSNNEQFF. Using reference TRBV11-2 and TRBJ2-1 for the parts outside the CDR3, the full variable domain is EAGVAQSPRYKIIEKRQSVAFWCNPISGHATLYWYQQILGQGPKLLIQFQNNGVVDDSQLPKDRFSAERLKGVDSTLKIQPAKLEDSAVYLCASSSLRHTGSNNEQFFGPGTRLTVL.

This clonotype came up a few times. The genes are TRBV21-1 and TRBJ2-4; the table's D gene call, TRBD1, was not cross checked with the DNA. The end of the DNA aligns better with TRBJ2-7, so the J call may be wrong. TRBV21-1 is a known pseudogene. This CDR3 has 14 amino acids. The CDR3 sequence is CASQVRDPTYEQYF. Written as DNA, the CDR3 is TGTGCCAGTCAGGTCCGGGACCCAACTTACGAGCAGTACTTC.

This rearrangement joins TRBV7-3 to TRBJ2-1, with D uncertain. This CDR3 region has 17 residues. Germline V lookup: CDR1 SGHTA, CDR2 FQGTGA. Between the trimmed V and J ends, which lost 2 bases and 2 bases, there was a span of 16 bases. CDR3 nucleotides: TGTGCCAGCAGCTTATTCTCCAAGAAGGCCCCCTACAATGAGCAGTTCTTC. It specifies CASSLFSKKAPYNEQFF.

V usage is TRBV3-1 and J usage is TRBJ2-7; D possibly matches TRBD1 or TRBD2 (5 bases each). The assigned J gene may be wrong: the sequence end matches TRBJ2-5 better. In germline, CDR1 is LGHDT, CDR2 YNNKEL (reference sequence). The length of the CDR3 is 14 residues. CDR3 protein: CASSQAGLQETQYF. The DNA for the CDR3 is TGTGCCAGCAGCCAAGCGGGGCTCCAGGAGACCCAGTACTTC.